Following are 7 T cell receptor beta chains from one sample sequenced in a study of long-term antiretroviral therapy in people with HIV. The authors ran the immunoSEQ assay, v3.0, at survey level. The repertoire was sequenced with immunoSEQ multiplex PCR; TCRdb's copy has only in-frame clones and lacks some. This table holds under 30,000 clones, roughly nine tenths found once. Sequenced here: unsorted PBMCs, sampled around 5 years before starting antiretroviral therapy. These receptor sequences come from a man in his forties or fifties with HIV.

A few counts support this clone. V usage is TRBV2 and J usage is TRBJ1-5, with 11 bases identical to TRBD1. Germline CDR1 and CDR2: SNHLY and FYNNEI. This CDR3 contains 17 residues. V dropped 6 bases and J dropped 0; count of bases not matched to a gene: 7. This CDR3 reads CASREWDRGYSNQPQHF. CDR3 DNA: TGTGCCAGCAGGGAATGGGACAGGGGGTATAGCAATCAGCCCCAGCATTTT. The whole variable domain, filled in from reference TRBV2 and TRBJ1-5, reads EPEVTQTPSHQVTQMGQEVILRCVPISNHLYFYWYRQILGQKVEFLVSFYNNEISEKSEIFDDQFSVERPDGSNFTLKIRSTKLEDSAMYFCASREWDRGYSNQPQHFGDGTRLSIL.

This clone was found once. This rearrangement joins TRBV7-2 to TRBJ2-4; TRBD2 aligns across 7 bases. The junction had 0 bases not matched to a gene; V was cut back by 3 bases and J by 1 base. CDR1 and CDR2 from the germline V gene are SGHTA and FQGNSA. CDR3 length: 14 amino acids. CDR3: CASSFGGAKNIQYF. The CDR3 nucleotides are TGTGCCAGCAGCTTCGGGGGGGCCAAAAACATTCAGTACTTC. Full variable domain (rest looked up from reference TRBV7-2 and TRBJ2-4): GAGVSQSPSNKVTEKGKDVELRCDPISGHTALYWYRQSLGQGLEFLIYFQGNSAPDKSGLPSDRFSAERTGGSVSTLTIQRTQQEDSAVYLCASSFGGAKNIQYFGAGTRLSVL.

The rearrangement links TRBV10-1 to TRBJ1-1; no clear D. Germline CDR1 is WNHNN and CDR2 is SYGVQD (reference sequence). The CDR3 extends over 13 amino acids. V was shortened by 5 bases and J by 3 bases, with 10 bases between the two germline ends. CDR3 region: CASSPSGYTEAFF. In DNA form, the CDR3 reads TGCGCCAGCAGTCCATCGGGGTACACTGAAGCTTTCTTT.

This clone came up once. CDR3 in amino acids: CAISEQGIGEKLFF. CDR3 nucleotides: TGTGCCATCAGCGAACAGGGTATCGGTGAAAAACTGTTTTTT. The chain uses TRBV10-3 and TRBJ1-4, with a possible D match to TRBD1 (6 bases). Trimming stripped 6 bases from V and 7 bases from J, with 15 bases between. The germline CDR1 and CDR2 sequences are ENHRY and SYGVKD. CDR3 length equals 14 residues.

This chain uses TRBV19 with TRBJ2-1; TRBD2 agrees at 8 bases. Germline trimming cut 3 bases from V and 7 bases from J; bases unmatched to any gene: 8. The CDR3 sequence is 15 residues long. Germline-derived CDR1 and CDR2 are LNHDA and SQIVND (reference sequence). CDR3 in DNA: TGTGCCAGTAGTATGGGTCGGGGGGGCTTTAATGAGCAGTTCTTC. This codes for CASSMGRGGFNEQFF. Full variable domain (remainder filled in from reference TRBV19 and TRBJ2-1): DGGITQSPKYLFRKEGQNVTLSCEQNLNHDAMYWYRQDPGQGLRLIYYSQIVNDFQKGDIAEGYSVSREKKESFPLTVTSAQKNPTAFYLCASSMGRGGFNEQFFGPGTRLTVL.

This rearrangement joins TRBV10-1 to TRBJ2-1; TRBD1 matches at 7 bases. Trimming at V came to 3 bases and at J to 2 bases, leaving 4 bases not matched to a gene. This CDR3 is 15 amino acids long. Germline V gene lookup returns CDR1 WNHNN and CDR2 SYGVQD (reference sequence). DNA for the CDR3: TGCGCCAGCAGTGATGAGGGGGCGGCCTACAATGAGCAGTTCTTC. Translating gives CASSDEGAAYNEQFF.

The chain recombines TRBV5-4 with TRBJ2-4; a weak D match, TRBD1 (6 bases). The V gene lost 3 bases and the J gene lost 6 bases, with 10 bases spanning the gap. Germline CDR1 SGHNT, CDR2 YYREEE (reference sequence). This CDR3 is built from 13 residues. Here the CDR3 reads CASSWAGANIQYF. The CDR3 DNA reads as TGTGCCAGCAGCTGGGCAGGGGCAAACATTCAGTACTTC.